This paragraph reports one TCR beta chain. Its matching antigen is unknown. It was with a sample-barcoded 5' primer and a J-beta primer mix that a second PCR of roughly 7 to 12 cycles was run. Every single cDNA molecule received a tag from a template-switch adaptor with 12 random nucleotides. TCRdb reprocessed the 5' RACE reads via MiXCR and lists one record per CDR3 protein. Of over 700,000 distinct CDR3 sequences listed, about 53% are singletons. These data belong to a study of blood T cells in healthy people across ages. Overall study findings and caveats: While age rose, TCR beta diversity per million T cells dropped in a roughly linear way.

The CDR3 has 13 residues. Germline CDR1 reads LNHNV; CDR2 reads YYDKDF (reference sequence). The V end was cut by 5 bases, the J end by 3 bases, with 11 bases between. Sequencing input: blood. The sequence was obtained from a man older than 75 in good health. The chain joins TRBV15 to TRBJ2-7; D gene ambiguous. CDR3 residues: CATSADGFYEQYF. CDR3 nucleotide sequence: TGTGCCACCAGCGCGGACGGTTTCTACGAGCAGTACTTC.